This TCR beta chain was found in a study of T cells expressing NK-cell markers. At the level of the study: The TCR beta repertoires were obtained from sorted CD3+CD56+NKG2C+, CD3+CD56+NKG2C- and CD3+CD56-NKG2C+ T cells. The authors sequenced eight donors, of whom seven were HCMV-seropositive and one was seronegative. Overall study results and limits: Among CD8+ T cells from over 5 donors, dominant NKG2C+ clonotypes accounted for about 1.0-7.5%.

This CDR3 region has 11 residues. cDNA encoding TCR beta was synthesized via 5'RACE template switching incorporating UMIs. One entry per CDR3 protein, without DNA, is what TCRdb gives after re-calling the 5' RACE reads. In all, the sample yields approximately 460,000 distinct CDR3 sequences. As concerns this clonotype: Its antigen remains unknown.

The TCR was taken from a woman between 18 and 70 years old in good health. The rearrangement joins TRBV1 to TRBJ1-5. TRBV1 is given as a pseudogene. The specimen was blood T cells: a sorted CD56 or NKG2C T cell subset, CD4+ or CD8+ T cells, or bulk PBMC T cells (not recorded which). CDR3 sequence: CTSSPLGPQHF.